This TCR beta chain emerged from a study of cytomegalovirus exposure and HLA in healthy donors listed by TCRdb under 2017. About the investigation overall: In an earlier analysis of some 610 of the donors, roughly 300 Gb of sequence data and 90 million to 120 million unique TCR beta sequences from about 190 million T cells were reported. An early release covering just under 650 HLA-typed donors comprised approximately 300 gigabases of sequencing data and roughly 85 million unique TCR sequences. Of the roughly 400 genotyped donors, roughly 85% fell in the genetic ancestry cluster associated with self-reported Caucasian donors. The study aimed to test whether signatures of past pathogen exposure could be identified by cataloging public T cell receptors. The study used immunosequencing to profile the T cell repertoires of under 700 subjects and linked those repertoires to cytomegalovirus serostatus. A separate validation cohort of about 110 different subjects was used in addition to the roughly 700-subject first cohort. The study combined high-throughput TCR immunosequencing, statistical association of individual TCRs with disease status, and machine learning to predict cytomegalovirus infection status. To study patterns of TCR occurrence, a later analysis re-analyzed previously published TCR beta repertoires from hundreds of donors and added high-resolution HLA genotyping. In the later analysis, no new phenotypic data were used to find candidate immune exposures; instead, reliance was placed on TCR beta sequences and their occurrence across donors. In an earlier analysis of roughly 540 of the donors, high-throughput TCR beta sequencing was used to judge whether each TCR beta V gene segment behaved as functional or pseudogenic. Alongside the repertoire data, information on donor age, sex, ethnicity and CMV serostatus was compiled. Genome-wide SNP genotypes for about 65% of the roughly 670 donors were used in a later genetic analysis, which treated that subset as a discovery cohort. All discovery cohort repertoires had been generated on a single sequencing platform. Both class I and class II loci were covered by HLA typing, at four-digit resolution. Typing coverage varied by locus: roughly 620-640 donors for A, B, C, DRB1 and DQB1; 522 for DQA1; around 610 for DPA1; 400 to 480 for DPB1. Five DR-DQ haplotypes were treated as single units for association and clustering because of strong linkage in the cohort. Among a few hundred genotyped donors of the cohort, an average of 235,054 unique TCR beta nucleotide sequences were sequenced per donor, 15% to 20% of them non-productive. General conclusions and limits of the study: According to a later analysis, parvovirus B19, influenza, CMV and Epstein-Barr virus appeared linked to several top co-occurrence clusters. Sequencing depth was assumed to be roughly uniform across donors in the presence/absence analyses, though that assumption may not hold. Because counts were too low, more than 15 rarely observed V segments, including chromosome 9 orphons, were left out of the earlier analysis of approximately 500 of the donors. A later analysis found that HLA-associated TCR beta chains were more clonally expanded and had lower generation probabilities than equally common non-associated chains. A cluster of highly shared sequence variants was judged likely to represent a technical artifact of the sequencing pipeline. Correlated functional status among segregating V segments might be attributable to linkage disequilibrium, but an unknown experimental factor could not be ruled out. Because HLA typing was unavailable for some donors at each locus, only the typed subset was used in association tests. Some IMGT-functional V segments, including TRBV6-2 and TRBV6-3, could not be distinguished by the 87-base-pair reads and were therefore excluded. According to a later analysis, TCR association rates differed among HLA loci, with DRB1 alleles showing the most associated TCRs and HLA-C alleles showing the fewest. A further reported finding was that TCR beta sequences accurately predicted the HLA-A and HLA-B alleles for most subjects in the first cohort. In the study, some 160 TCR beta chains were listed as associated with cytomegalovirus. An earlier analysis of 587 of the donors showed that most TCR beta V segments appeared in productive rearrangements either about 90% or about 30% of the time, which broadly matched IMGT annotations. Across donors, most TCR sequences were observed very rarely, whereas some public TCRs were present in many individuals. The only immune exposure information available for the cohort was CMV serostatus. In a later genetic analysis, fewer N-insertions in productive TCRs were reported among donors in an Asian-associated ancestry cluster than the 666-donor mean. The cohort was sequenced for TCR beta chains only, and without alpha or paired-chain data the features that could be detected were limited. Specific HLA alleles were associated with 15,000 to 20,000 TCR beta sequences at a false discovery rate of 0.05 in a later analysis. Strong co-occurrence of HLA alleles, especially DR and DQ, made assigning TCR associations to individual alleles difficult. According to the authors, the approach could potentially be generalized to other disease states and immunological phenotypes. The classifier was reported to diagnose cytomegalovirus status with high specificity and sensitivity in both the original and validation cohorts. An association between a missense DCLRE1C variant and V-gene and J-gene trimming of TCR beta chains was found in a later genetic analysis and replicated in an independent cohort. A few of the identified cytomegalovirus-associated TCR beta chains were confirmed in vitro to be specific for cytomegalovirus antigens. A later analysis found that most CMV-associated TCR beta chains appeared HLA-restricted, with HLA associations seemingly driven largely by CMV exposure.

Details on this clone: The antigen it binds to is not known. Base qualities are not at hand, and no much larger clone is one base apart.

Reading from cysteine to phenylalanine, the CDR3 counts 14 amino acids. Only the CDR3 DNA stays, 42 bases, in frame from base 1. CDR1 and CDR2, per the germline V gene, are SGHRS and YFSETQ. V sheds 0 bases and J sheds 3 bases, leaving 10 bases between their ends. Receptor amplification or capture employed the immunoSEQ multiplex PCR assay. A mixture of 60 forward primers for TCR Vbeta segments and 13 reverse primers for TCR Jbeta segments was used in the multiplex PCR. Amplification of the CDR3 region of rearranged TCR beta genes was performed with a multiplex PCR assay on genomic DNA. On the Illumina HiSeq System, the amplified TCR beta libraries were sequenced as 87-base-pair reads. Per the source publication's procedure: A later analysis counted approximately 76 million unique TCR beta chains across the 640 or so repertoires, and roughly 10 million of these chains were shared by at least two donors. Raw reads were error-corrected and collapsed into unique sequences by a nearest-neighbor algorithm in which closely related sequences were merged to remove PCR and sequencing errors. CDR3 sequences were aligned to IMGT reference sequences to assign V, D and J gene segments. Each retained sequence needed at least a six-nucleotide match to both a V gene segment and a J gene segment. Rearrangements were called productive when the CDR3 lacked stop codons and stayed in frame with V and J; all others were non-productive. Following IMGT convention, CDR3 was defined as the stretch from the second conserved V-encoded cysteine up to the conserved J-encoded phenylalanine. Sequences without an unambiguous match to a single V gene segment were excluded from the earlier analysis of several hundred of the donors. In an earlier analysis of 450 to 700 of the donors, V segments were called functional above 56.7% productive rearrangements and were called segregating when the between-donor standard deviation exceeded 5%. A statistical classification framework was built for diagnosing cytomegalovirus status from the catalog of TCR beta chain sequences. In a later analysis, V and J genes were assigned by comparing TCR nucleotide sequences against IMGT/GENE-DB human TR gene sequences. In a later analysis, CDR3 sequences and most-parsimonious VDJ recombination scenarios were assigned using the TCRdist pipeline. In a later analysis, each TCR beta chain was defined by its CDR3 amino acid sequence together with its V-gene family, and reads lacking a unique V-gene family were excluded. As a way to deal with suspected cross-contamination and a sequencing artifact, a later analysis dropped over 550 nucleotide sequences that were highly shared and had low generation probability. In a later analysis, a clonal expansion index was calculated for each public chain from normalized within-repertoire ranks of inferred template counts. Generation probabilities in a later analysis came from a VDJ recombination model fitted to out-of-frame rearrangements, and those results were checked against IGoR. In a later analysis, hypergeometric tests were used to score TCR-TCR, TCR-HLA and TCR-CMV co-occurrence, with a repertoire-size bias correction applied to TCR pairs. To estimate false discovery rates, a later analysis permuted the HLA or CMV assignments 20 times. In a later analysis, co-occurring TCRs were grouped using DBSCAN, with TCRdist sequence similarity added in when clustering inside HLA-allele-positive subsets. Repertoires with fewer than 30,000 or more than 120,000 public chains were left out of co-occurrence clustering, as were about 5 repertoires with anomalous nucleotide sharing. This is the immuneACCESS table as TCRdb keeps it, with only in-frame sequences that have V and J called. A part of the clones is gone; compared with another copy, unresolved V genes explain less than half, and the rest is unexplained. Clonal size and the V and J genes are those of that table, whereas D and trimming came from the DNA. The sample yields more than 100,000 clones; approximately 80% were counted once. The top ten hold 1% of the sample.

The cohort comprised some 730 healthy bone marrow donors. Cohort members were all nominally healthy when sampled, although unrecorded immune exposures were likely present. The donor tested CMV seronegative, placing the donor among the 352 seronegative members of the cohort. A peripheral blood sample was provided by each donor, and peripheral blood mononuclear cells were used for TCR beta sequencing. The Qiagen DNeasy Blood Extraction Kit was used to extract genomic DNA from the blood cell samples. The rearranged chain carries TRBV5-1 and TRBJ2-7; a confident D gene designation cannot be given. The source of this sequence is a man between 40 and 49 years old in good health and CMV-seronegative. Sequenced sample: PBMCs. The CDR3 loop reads CASSLDSFNYEQYF. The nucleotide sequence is TGCGCCAGCAGCTTGGACAGCTTCAACTACGAGCAGTACTTC. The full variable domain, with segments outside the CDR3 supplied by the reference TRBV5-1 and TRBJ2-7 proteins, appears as KAGVTQTPRYLIKTRGQQVTLSCSPISGHRSVSWYQQTPGQGLQFLFEYFSETQRNKGNFPGRFSGRQFSNSRSEMNVSTLELGDSALYLCASSLDSFNYEQYFGPGTRLTVT.